Listed below are T cell receptor beta chains from one sample, sequenced in a study of cytomegalovirus exposure and HLA in healthy donors. Profiled with immunoSEQ multiplex PCR; TCRdb holds only in-frame clones, not every one. The sample holds around 100,000 clones; nearly 80% are singletons and the top ten take about 4%. Input material: PBMCs. These receptor sequences come from a woman between 35 and 50 years old in good health and CMV-seropositive. Each CDR3 is given with its conserved first and last residue.

V gene	J gene	CDR3 protein
TRBV5-1	TRBJ2-5	CASSLLQGSQATQYF
TRBV5-1	TRBJ2-7	CASSFDGQGYEQYF
TRBV30	TRBJ2-2	CAWSAYLKRDTGELFF
TRBV6-4	TRBJ2-1	CASSDSKVAGTGNEQFF
TRBV5-1	TRBJ2-2	CASSPRFGTGAGELFF
TRBV5-1	TRBJ2-7	CASSVGQDSYEQYF
TRBV9	TRBJ2-3	CASSVGPAGSTDTQYF
TRBV7-8	TRBJ2-2	CASSLGGAGELFF
TRBV2	TRBJ2-5	CASSPARTRTETQYF
TRBV27	TRBJ1-5	CASSLYPPGLSNQPQHF
TRBV10-1	TRBJ2-7	CASSDRVLNEQYF
TRBV6-6	TRBJ2-7	CASSYGTGVYEQYF
TRBV7-9	TRBJ1-3	CASSPPTDLNGNTIYF
TRBV28	TRBJ1-4	CASSGGGLNEKLFF
TRBV5-4	TRBJ2-1	CASSLDSYNEQFF
TRBV18	TRBJ2-3	CASSRTGAGGPDTQYF
TRBV4-1	TRBJ2-3	CASSQVTAGVSTDTQYF
TRBV6-6	TRBJ2-4	CASSREGVNIQYF
TRBV5-6	TRBJ2-3	CASSLRFAGSTDTQYF
TRBV28	TRBJ2-5	CASRGGGHDIETQYF
TRBV19	TRBJ2-1	CATGTSGSKGPYNEQFF
TRBV19	TRBJ2-3	CASRSPGQGTDTQYF
TRBV27	TRBJ1-5	CASREAGTGGNQPQHF
TRBV19	TRBJ2-3	CASSINRRSDTQYF
TRBV5-1	TRBJ1-5	CASRLGTAGNQPQHF
TRBV7-9	TRBJ2-7	CASSLVGSGRPGEQYF
TRBV28	TRBJ1-6	CASSARGEGNSPLHF
TRBV5-1	TRBJ2-7	CASSENLGAEQYF
TRBV7-6	TRBJ2-1	CASSVGTSGSTYNEQFF
TRBV4-1	TRBJ2-7	CASSQDIRLAGNSYEQYF
TRBV6-1	TRBJ2-7	CASRYPSGTEQYF
TRBV5-1	TRBJ2-5	CASSATANQETQYF
TRBV6-4	TRBJ1-5	CASSPGSNQPQHF
TRBV19	TRBJ2-7	CASSTPRGGTYEQYF
TRBV7-9	TRBJ2-1	CASSSDWSSGNYNEQFF
TRBV5-4	TRBJ2-7	CASSLGGTTYEQYF
TRBV5-8	TRBJ2-1	CASRLGGVYNEQFF
TRBV7-9	TRBJ2-2	CASSPAGTYNTGELFF
TRBV10-1	TRBJ2-1	CASRVVTSGVISYNEQFF
TRBV5-8	TRBJ2-1	CASSLMASGYNEQFF
TRBV27	TRBJ1-1	CARAGTENTEAFF
TRBV10-1	TRBJ2-3	CASSESYSSTDTQYF
TRBV5-1	TRBJ2-3	CASSLLAGGGSTDTQYF
TRBV2	TRBJ2-3	CASRAKGGAGSNTQYF
TRBV28	TRBJ2-7	CASTTGSYEQYF
TRBV27	TRBJ2-5	CASSPKPSGSWETQYF
TRBV28	TRBJ2-5	CASSQLGLAGGETQYF
TRBV2	TRBJ2-1	CASTGGRKNEQFF
TRBV7-9	TRBJ2-7	CASSTLAGGAHEQYF